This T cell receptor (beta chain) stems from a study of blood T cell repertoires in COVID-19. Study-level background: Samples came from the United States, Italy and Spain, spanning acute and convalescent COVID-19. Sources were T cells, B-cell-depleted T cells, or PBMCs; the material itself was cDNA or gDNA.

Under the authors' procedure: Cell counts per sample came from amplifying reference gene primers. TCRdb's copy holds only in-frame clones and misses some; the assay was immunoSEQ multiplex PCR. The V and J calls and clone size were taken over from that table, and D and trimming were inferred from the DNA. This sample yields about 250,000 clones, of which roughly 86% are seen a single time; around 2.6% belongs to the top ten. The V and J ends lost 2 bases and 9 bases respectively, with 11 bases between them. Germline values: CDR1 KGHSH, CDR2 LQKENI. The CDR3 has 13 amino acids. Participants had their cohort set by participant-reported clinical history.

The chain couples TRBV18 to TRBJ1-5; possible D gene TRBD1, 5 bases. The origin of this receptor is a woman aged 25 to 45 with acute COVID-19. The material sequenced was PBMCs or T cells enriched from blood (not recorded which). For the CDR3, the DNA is TGTGCCAGCTCACCAGAGGATCAGGGGCCCCAGCATTTT. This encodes CASSPEDQGPQHF.